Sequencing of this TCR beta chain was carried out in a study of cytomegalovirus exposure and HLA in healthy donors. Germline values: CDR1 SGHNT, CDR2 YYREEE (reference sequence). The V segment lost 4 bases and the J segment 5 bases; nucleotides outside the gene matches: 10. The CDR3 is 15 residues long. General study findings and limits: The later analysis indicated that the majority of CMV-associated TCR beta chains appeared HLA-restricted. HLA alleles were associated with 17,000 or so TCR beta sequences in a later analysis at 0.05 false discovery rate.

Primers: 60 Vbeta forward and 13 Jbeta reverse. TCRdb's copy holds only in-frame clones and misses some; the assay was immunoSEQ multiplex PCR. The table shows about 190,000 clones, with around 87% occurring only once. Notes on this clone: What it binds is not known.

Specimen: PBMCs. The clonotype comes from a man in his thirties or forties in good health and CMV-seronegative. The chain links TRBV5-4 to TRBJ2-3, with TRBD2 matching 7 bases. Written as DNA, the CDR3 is TGTGCCAGCAGCCAAGATCGGCGGGGGTTAGATACGCAGTATTTT. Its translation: CASSQDRRGLDTQYF.